This entry is about one T cell receptor beta chain. Its antigen is not known. Generated by immunoSEQ multiplex PCR, the TCRdb table keeps only in-frame clones and is missing some. Among 63,000 or so clones listed, 73% were seen once. Trimming stripped 4 bases from V and 3 bases from J, with 10 bases between. The CDR3 runs 13 residues. Germline V gives CDR1 SGHDN, CDR2 FVKESK. This entry is derived from a study of vaccination effects on CD4 cells after COVID-19. Broader study findings: Marked clonal contraction was seen in infection- and vaccine-induced clones late after vaccination.

Antigen-specific CD4+ T cells were expanded (with viral peptide pools) by the ViraFEST assay ahead of sequencing. Culture proceeded for approximately nine days, and CD4+ T cells were then isolated. The person's infection with SARS-CoV-2, confirmed by PCR, took place between March and December 2020. This receptor was identified in a human donor who had a prior SARS-CoV-2 infection. The rearrangement joins TRBV14 to TRBJ2-7; D tentatively fits TRBD1 or TRBD2 (5 bases each). The specimen comprised CD4+ T cells from PBMCs cultured with HIV peptides, sampled before COVID-19 vaccination. Specified subset: HIV-1 Nef peptide pool negative control/reference culture. The CDR3: CASSPLGVYEQYF. DNA for the CDR3: TGTGCCAGCAGCCCTCTGGGGGTCTACGAGCAGTACTTC.